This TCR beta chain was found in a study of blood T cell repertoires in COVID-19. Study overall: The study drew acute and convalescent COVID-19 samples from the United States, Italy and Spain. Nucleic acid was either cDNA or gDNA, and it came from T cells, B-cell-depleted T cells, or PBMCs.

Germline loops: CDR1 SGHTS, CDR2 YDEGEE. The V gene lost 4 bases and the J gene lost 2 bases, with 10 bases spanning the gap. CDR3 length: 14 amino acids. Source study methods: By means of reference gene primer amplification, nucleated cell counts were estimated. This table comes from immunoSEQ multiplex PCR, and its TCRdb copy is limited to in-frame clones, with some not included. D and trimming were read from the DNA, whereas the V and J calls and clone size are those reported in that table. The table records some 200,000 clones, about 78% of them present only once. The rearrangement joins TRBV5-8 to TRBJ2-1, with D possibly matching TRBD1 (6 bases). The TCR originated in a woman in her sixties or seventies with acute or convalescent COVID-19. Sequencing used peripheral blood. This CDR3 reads CASSVYRAYNEQFF. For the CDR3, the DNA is TGTGCCAGCAGCGTCTACAGGGCCTACAATGAGCAGTTCTTC. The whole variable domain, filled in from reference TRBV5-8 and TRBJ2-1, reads EAGVTQSPTHLIKTRGQQATLRCSPISGHTSVYWYQQALGLGLQFLLWYDEGEERNRGNFPPRFSGRQFPNYSSELNVNALELEDSALYLCASSVYRAYNEQFFGPGTRLTVL.